Listed below are T cell receptor beta chains from one sample, sequenced in a study of blood T cell repertoires in COVID-19. The method was immunoSEQ multiplex PCR; TCRdb's version includes in-frame clones alone and lacks a portion of them. The table has some 150,000 clones, about 79% seen once; the top ten hold around 2.9%. Sequenced material: PBMCs or T cells enriched from blood (not recorded which). These receptors were obtained from a woman aged 45 to 65 who had recovered from COVID-19. Both conserved end residues are part of each CDR3. The D gene is left open where the match is weak. Size tells how often a clone was seen (once, few, many) or the class of an expanded clone, and some rows leave it out.

V gene,D gene,clone size,J gene,CDR3 protein,CDR3 DNA
TRBV29-1,-,-,TRBJ2-2,CSVTIAYGTGELFF,TGCAGCGTTACCATAGCGTACGGCACCGGGGAGCTGTTTTTT
TRBV6-4,TRBD1,-,TRBJ1-5,CASSQDRDQPQHF,TGTGCCAGCAGCCAGGACAGGGATCAGCCCCAGCATTTT
TRBV3-1/TRBV3-2,-,-,TRBJ1-4,CASSQPTQGIGEKLFF,TGTGCCAGCAGCCAACCGACTCAGGGAATTGGCGAAAAACTGTTTTTT
TRBV28,-,once,TRBJ1-4,CASSPTGTNEKLFF,TGTGCCAGCAGTCCGACAGGAACTAATGAAAAACTGTTTTTT
TRBV5-1,-,-,TRBJ2-7,CASSTPSGEGYEQYF,TGCGCCAGCAGCACCCCATCAGGGGAAGGTTACGAGCAGTACTTC
TRBV5-1,-,-,TRBJ1-5,CASSLAPEGPQHF,TGCGCCAGCAGCTTGGCCCCCGAGGGGCCCCAGCATTTT
TRBV9,TRBD2,-,TRBJ2-5,CASSVASLGTRSGAQETQYF,TGTGCCAGCAGCGTAGCAAGTTTGGGGACTCGAAGCGGGGCCCAAGAGACCCAGTACTTC
TRBV18,TRBD2,-,TRBJ2-1,CASSPPWTSVNEQFF,TGTGCCAGCTCACCACCCTGGACTAGCGTAAATGAGCAGTTCTTC
TRBV30,-,-,TRBJ1-1,CAWTQGLSFTEAFF,TGTGCCTGGACACAGGGTTTGAGCTTTACTGAAGCTTTCTTT
TRBV28,TRBD1,-,TRBJ1-1,CASSAGTGGAGRNTEAFF,TGTGCCAGCAGCGCCGGGACAGGGGGCGCAGGAAGAAACACTGAAGCTTTCTTT
TRBV6-5,-,-,TRBJ1-1,CASRTQGIMNTEAFF,TGTGCCAGCAGGACGCAGGGTATCATGAACACTGAAGCTTTCTTT
TRBV19,-,-,TRBJ2-1,CASRTRGSSSAEQFF,TGTGCCAGTAGGACGAGAGGCAGCTCCTCAGCTGAGCAGTTCTTC
TRBV4-2,-,-,TRBJ1-3,CASSQDYSGVSGNTIYF,TGTGCCAGCAGCCAAGATTACTCAGGGGTCTCTGGAAACACCATATATTTT
TRBV7-6,-,-,TRBJ1-3,CASSTTGSGNTIYF,TGTGCCAGCAGCACAACAGGGAGTGGAAACACCATATATTTT
TRBV5-1,TRBD1,-,TRBJ2-1,CASSSRTGNYNEQFF,TGCGCCAGCAGCTCGCGGACAGGGAACTACAATGAGCAGTTCTTC
TRBV9,-,once,TRBJ1-1,CASGRGNTEAFF,TGTGCCAGCGGGAGGGGGAACACTGAAGCTTTCTTT
TRBV5-5,-,few,TRBJ1-5,CASSLYSPSNQPQHF,TGTGCCAGCAGCTTGTATAGTCCAAGCAATCAGCCCCAGCATTTT
TRBV5-6,TRBD2,-,TRBJ2-3,CASSPITAGGIDTQYF,TGTGCCAGCAGCCCCATAACAGCGGGGGGTATAGATACGCAGTATTTT
TRBV5-4,TRBD2,-,TRBJ2-1,CASSRLGGGANEQFF,TGTGCCAGCAGCAGACTGGGCGGGGGGGCCAATGAGCAGTTCTTC
TRBV6-5,TRBD1,-,TRBJ2-7,CASSLWTGPYEQYF,TGTGCCAGCAGTCTCTGGACAGGGCCCTACGAGCAGTACTTC
TRBV5-4,-,-,TRBJ2-7,CASSRPRGEQYF,TGTGCCAGCAGCCGCCCCCGAGGGGAGCAGTACTTC
TRBV3-1/TRBV3-2,TRBD2,-,TRBJ2-2,CASTRTSGGFNTGELFF,TGTGCCAGCACCAGGACTAGCGGGGGCTTTAACACCGGGGAGCTGTTTTTT
TRBV30,-,-,TRBJ1-2,CAWKRDNYGYTF,TGTGCCTGGAAGAGAGATAACTATGGCTACACCTTC
TRBV14,-,-,TRBJ2-3,CASSQDPGHSSTDTQYF,TGTGCCAGCAGCCAAGATCCGGGACACAGTAGCACAGATACGCAGTATTTT
TRBV27,TRBD1,-,TRBJ1-2,CASSSLDRGGHGYTF,TGTGCCAGCAGCTCACTAGACAGGGGCGGGCATGGCTACACCTTC
TRBV19,-,-,TRBJ2-2,CASSISVLSGFAGELFF,TGTGCCAGTAGTATATCCGTTTTGTCGGGGTTTGCCGGGGAGCTGTTTTTT
TRBV25-1,TRBD1,-,TRBJ1-5,CASSDNRDSLNQPQHF,TGTGCCAGCAGTGATAACCGGGACAGCCTCAATCAGCCCCAGCATTTT
TRBV25-1,TRBD2,-,TRBJ2-1,CASSELTSGRAGNEQFF,TGTGCCAGCAGTGAATTAACTAGCGGGAGGGCCGGTAATGAGCAGTTCTTC
TRBV6-4,TRBD1,-,TRBJ1-1,CASSLTGGNTEAFF,TGTGCCAGCAGTCTCACAGGGGGTAACACTGAAGCTTTCTTT
TRBV7-2,TRBD2,-,TRBJ2-7,CASSLGLAGGDEQYF,TGTGCCAGCAGCTTAGGACTAGCGGGAGGCGACGAGCAGTACTTC
TRBV19,TRBD1,-,TRBJ1-1,CASRGQALMDTEAFF,TGTGCCAGTAGGGGACAGGCCCTGATGGACACTGAAGCTTTCTTT
TRBV4-1,TRBD2,few,TRBJ2-7,CASMERESAYEQYF,TGCGCCAGCATGGAGCGGGAGAGCGCCTACGAGCAGTACTTC
TRBV6-5,TRBD1,-,TRBJ2-7,CASRRDRGRYEQYF,TGTGCCAGCAGGCGGGACAGGGGGCGTTACGAGCAGTACTTC
TRBV7-8,TRBD1,-,TRBJ1-2,CASSLARTGEGYTF,TGTGCCAGCAGCTTAGCGCGGACAGGGGAAGGCTACACCTTC
TRBV27,TRBD1,-,TRBJ1-3,CASGQGISGNTIYF,TGTGCCAGCGGACAGGGAATTTCTGGAAACACCATATATTTT
TRBV27,TRBD1,-,TRBJ1-5,CASSGTGMSNQPQHF,TGTGCCAGCAGCGGGACAGGGATGAGCAATCAGCCCCAGCATTTT
TRBV7-8,-,-,TRBJ2-7,CASSLGGGSYEQYF,TGTGCCAGCAGCTTGGGAGGGGGCTCCTACGAGCAGTACTTC
TRBV27,TRBD1,few,TRBJ2-7,CASGPWDRTYEQYF,TGTGCCAGCGGTCCCTGGGACAGAACTTACGAGCAGTACTTC
TRBV4-1,-,-,TRBJ1-1,CASSPVAGRNTEAFF,TGCGCCAGCAGCCCTGTGGCCGGGAGGAACACTGAAGCTTTCTTT
TRBV5-5,-,-,TRBJ1-1,CASSLVGGNTEAFF,TGTGCCAGCAGCTTGGTTGGGGGCAACACTGAAGCTTTCTTT
TRBV7-3,-,-,TRBJ1-1,CASSLTPGRDTEAFF,TGTGCCAGCAGCTTAACCCCGGGGAGGGACACTGAAGCTTTCTTT
TRBV2,-,-,TRBJ2-5,CASSDRGQETQYF,TGTGCCAGCAGTGACAGGGGTCAAGAGACCCAGTACTTC
TRBV9,TRBD1,once,TRBJ1-2,CASSPGQGTNYGYTF,TGTGCCAGCAGCCCGGGACAGGGGACTAACTATGGCTACACCTTC
TRBV7-9,TRBD2,-,TRBJ2-1,CAESGEAYVNEQFF,TGTGCAGAAAGCGGGGAGGCGTATGTAAATGAGCAGTTCTTC
TRBV12-5,-,-,TRBJ1-4,CASGLVSPGATNEKLFF,TGTGCTAGTGGTTTGGTATCCCCCGGTGCAACTAATGAAAAACTGTTTTTT
TRBV19,TRBD1,-,TRBJ1-1,CASSPRQGSEAFF,TGTGCCAGTAGTCCTCGACAGGGCTCGGAAGCTTTCTTT
TRBV19,TRBD2,-,TRBJ2-2,CASSISLAETGELFF,TGTGCCAGTAGTATCTCTCTAGCGGAGACCGGGGAGCTGTTTTTT
TRBV5-6,-,once,TRBJ1-6,CASSWTSSTSYNSPLHF,TGTGCCAGCAGCTGGACATCATCGACCTCCTATAATTCACCCCTCCACTTT
TRBV6-5,TRBD1,-,TRBJ1-4,CASSTGTGFEKLFF,TGTGCCAGCAGTACGGGGACAGGGTTTGAAAAACTGTTTTTT
TRBV30,-,few,TRBJ1-2,CAWSTGGSVYGYTF,TGTGCCTGGAGTACCGGGGGGTCTGTCTATGGCTACACCTTC
TRBV7-9,-,-,TRBJ2-3,CASSSRGTDTQYF,TGTGCCAGCAGCTCCCGGGGCACAGATACGCAGTATTTT
TRBV28,TRBD1,-,TRBJ1-5,CASSRDRPYSNQPQHF,TGTGCCAGCAGTCGGGACAGACCTTATAGCAATCAGCCCCAGCATTTT
TRBV21-1,-,-,TRBJ1-6,CASSKPPGSLHF,TGTGCCAGCAGCAAACCCCCCGGTTCCCTCCACTTT
TRBV14,-,-,TRBJ1-5,CASSPAGGNQPQHF,TGTGCCAGCAGCCCGGCGGGGGGCAATCAGCCCCAGCATTTT